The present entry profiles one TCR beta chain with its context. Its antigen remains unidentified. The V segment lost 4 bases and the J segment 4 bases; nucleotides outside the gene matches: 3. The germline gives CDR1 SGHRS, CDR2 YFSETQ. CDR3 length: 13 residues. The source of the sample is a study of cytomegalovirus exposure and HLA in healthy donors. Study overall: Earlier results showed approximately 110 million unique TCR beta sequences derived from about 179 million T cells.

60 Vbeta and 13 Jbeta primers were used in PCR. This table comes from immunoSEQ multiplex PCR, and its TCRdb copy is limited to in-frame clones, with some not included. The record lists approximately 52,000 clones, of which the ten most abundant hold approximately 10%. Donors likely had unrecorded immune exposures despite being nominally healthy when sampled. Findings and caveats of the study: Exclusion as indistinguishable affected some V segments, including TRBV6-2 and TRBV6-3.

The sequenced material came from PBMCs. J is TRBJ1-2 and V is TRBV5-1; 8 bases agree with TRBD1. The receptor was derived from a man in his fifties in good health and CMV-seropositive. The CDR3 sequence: CASSNTGGYGYTF. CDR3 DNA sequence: TGCGCCAGCAGCAATACAGGGGGCTATGGCTACACCTTC.